These T cell receptor beta chains were read from a single sample in a study of CD8 T cells in ankylosing spondylitis. TCRdb used MiXCR to reprocess the 5' RACE reads, holding one entry per CDR3 protein. The sample lists a few hundred thousand distinct CDR3 sequences; about 10% were seen once. Sequenced input: blood, either unsorted or a sorted T cell fraction (not recorded which). These receptors were taken from a male donor with ankylosing spondylitis or in good health (not recorded which). The CDR3 runs from the conserved cysteine through the conserved F or W. Fields, in order: clone size, J gene, CDR3 length, V gene, D gene, CDR3 DNA, CDR3 protein. The D gene is left open where the match is weak. Clone size, where shown, is once, few, many, or a class for clones that have expanded.

.	TRBJ1-5	14	TRBV29-1	.	TGCAGCGTTGCGGAACAGGGTCTCAATCAGCCCCAGCATTTT	CSVAEQGLNQPQHF
many	TRBJ1-1	13	TRBV5-1	.	TGCGCCAGCAGCCAAGGGGAGGGCACTGAAGCTTTCTTT	CASSQGEGTEAFF
.	TRBJ2-1	18	TRBV11-2	TRBD2	TGTGCCAGCAGCTTAGGATTTCCCGGGGGGAGCTCCTACAATGAGCAGTTCTTC	CASSLGFPGGSSYNEQFF
many	TRBJ2-2	16	TRBV5-1	.	TGCGCCAGCAGCTTGCGGGTCTCCCCGAACACCGGGGAGCTGTTTTTT	CASSLRVSPNTGELFF
many	TRBJ1-2	12	TRBV29-1	TRBD1	TGCAGCGCTCAACAGGGGGCCTATGGCTACACCTTC	CSAQQGAYGYTF
.	TRBJ1-1	16	TRBV12-3/TRBV12-4	.	TGTGCCAGCAGTTTTTGGGGGGGCAGTTGGGACACTGAAGCTTTCTTT	CASSFWGGSWDTEAFF
many	TRBJ2-5	13	TRBV12-3/TRBV12-4	.	TGTGCCAGCAGCGGTACCCCGGGAGAGACCCAGTACTTC	CASSGTPGETQYF
many	TRBJ2-1	15	TRBV12-3/TRBV12-4	TRBD2	TGTGCCAGCAGAGAGGGACTAGCGTATAACAATGAGCAGTTCTTC	CASREGLAYNNEQFF
many	TRBJ1-5	13	TRBV24-1	TRBD1	TGTGCCACCAGCCAGGGGGCGAATCAGCCCCAGCATTTT	CATSQGANQPQHF
many	TRBJ2-2	15	TRBV5-1	TRBD2	TGCGCCAGCAGCCGGGAGGGGTATAACACCGGGGAGCTGTTTTTT	CASSREGYNTGELFF
.	TRBJ2-1	18	TRBV3-1	TRBD1	TGTGCCAGCAGCCATAAAAGGATGGACAGGCCCTCCTACAATGAGCAGTTCTTC	CASSHKRMDRPSYNEQFF
.	TRBJ1-1	14	TRBV7-9	.	TGTGCCAGCAGCCCATTACAGGAACTCACTGAAGCTTTCTTT	CASSPLQELTEAFF
many	TRBJ2-1	17	TRBV20-1	.	TGCAGTGCAAGAGGAGTCGTGGCGGGCCCTTCCTACAATGAGCAGTTCTTC	CSARGVVAGPSYNEQFF
many	TRBJ2-3	14	TRBV7-3	.	TGTGCCAGCAGCTCCCAACTACACATGGGGCCCTTGTATTTT	CASSSQLHMGPLYF
many	TRBJ2-5	15	TRBV5-1	.	TGCGCCAGCAGCTTGTTACAGGAGAATCAAGAGACCCAGTACTTC	CASSLLQENQETQYF
many	TRBJ2-3	15	TRBV12-3/TRBV12-4	TRBD2	TGTGCCAGCAGTTCGCCCCGGGGGGTGACAGATACGCAGTATTTT	CASSSPRGVTDTQYF
many	TRBJ2-2	15	TRBV5-1	.	TGCGCCAGCAGCTTGTTAGGGTCAGCCGCCGGGGAGCTGTTTTTT	CASSLLGSAAGELFF
few	TRBJ2-3	15	TRBV7-2	TRBD1	TGTGCCAGCAGCCTCAGGGGACAGAACACAGATACGCAGTATTTT	CASSLRGQNTDTQYF
many	TRBJ2-2	15	TRBV12-3/TRBV12-4	.	TGTGCCAGCAGTTCCCCACTTTGGGGCACCGGGGAGCTGTTTTTT	CASSSPLWGTGELFF
.	TRBJ1-6	13	TRBV2	.	TGTGCCAGGTCCCCGGACCCAAATTCACCCCTCCACTTT	CARSPDPNSPLHF
.	TRBJ1-2	13	TRBV11-2	.	TGTGCCAGCAGCTTTCCCGGGAACTATGGCTACACCTTC	CASSFPGNYGYTF
many	TRBJ1-1	11	TRBV24-1	.	TGTGCCACCAGGACGGACACTGAAGCTTTCTTT	CATRTDTEAFF
many	TRBJ1-3	15	TRBV12-3/TRBV12-4	.	TGTGCCAGCAGTTTTAGTGGGGGCTCTGGAAACACCATATATTTT	CASSFSGGSGNTIYF
many	TRBJ1-6	13	TRBV9	.	TGTGCCAGCAGCCTCGTAGTGGGGGCACCCCTCCACTTT	CASSLVVGAPLHF
many	TRBJ2-7	13	TRBV6-1	.	TGTGCCAGCAGCCTTGCGGGGGCACTTGAGCAGTACTTC	CASSLAGALEQYF
few	TRBJ2-1	19	TRBV12-3/TRBV12-4	TRBD2	TGTGCCAGCAGTTTAGAGGGGCTAGCGGGAGGGCCCGATAAAAATGAGCAGTTCTTC	CASSLEGLAGGPDKNEQFF
many	TRBJ2-7	14	TRBV10-3	.	TGTGCCATCAGTGAGGGGGGGTTCGGATACGAGCAGTACTTC	CAISEGGFGYEQYF
many	TRBJ1-1	14	TRBV12-3/TRBV12-4	.	TGTGCCAGCAGCCTCCTACAGGGAGGGTCTGAAGCTTTCTTT	CASSLLQGGSEAFF
many	TRBJ1-3	10	TRBV12-3/TRBV12-4	.	TGTGCCAGCAGGATAACCACCATATATTTT	CASRITTIYF
many	TRBJ1-1	13	TRBV20-1	TRBD1	TGCAGTGCTAGGGGTGGACAGGACACTGAAGCTTTCTTT	CSARGGQDTEAFF
many	TRBJ2-1	16	TRBV5-5	TRBD1	TGTGCCAGCACCCCCCAGGGGGACAGGGGTTACAATGAGCAGTTCTTC	CASTPQGDRGYNEQFF
few	TRBJ2-7	13	TRBV7-2	.	TGTGCCAGCAGCCTTCCGGGGATGTACGAGCAGTACTTC	CASSLPGMYEQYF
many	TRBJ2-7	13	TRBV25-1	.	TGTGCCAGCACCCCGAGGGACCTCTACGAGCAGTACTTC	CASTPRDLYEQYF
many	TRBJ2-7	14	TRBV6-5	.	TGTGCCAGCAGTTACGAGGGGGTGCGCTACGAGCAGTACTTC	CASSYEGVRYEQYF
.	TRBJ1-1	14	TRBV25-1	TRBD1	TGTGCCAGCAGTATTACAGGGGTGGGCACTGAAGCTTTCTTT	CASSITGVGTEAFF
many	TRBJ2-2	16	TRBV9	TRBD2	TGTGCCAGCAGCCCCAGATGGACTAGCCGCACCGGGGAGCTGTTTTTT	CASSPRWTSRTGELFF
many	TRBJ2-2	15	TRBV6-1	TRBD1	TGTGCCAGCGGTAGGACAGGGTTTTACACCGGGGAGCTGTTTTTT	CASGRTGFYTGELFF
many	TRBJ2-3	14	TRBV27	.	TGTGCCAGCAGCGGGGTGGTGAGGACAGATACGCAGTATTTT	CASSGVVRTDTQYF
many	TRBJ2-2	15	TRBV25-1	TRBD1	TGTGCCAGCAGTGGACGACAGGGGGATGTCGGGGAGCTGTTTTTT	CASSGRQGDVGELFF
many	TRBJ2-2	15	TRBV5-1	TRBD1	TGCGCCAGCAGCGAGACAGGGGGCGCCGCCGGGGAGCTGTTTTTT	CASSETGGAAGELFF
few	TRBJ2-2	14	TRBV6-1	.	TGTGCCAGCAGTGAAGAAGGAGCCGCCGGGGAGCTGTTTTTT	CASSEEGAAGELFF
.	TRBJ1-1	11	TRBV6-6	.	TGTGCCAGCAGGCTCGGTCCCGAAGCTTTCTTT	CASRLGPEAFF
few	TRBJ2-7	14	TRBV3-1	.	TGTGCCAGCAGCCTCGAGGTTGGTTCCCACGAGCAGTACTTC	CASSLEVGSHEQYF
many	TRBJ1-5	14	TRBV15	TRBD1	TGTGCCACCAGCAGGGACAGGGTAGATCAGCCCCAGCATTTT	CATSRDRVDQPQHF
many	TRBJ1-5	13	TRBV5-1	.	TGCGCCAGCAGTTTGTCAGAGAATCAGCCCCAGCATTTT	CASSLSENQPQHF
.	TRBJ1-5	14	TRBV28	.	TGTGCCAGCAGCGTCGAGGGGAACAATCAGCCCCAGCATTTT	CASSVEGNNQPQHF
many	TRBJ2-3	13	TRBV20-1	TRBD1	TGCAGTGGACGGACAGGGGCAAGAGATACGCAGTATTTT	CSGRTGARDTQYF
many	TRBJ2-1	16	TRBV15	.	TGTGCCACCAGCAGAGATCCGGACAGCTCCTACAATGAGCAGTTCTTC	CATSRDPDSSYNEQFF
.	TRBJ1-5	16	TRBV5-5	.	TGTGCCAGCAGCGAAAGCTACAGGGAAATAGGTCAGCCCCAGCATTTT	CASSESYREIGQPQHF